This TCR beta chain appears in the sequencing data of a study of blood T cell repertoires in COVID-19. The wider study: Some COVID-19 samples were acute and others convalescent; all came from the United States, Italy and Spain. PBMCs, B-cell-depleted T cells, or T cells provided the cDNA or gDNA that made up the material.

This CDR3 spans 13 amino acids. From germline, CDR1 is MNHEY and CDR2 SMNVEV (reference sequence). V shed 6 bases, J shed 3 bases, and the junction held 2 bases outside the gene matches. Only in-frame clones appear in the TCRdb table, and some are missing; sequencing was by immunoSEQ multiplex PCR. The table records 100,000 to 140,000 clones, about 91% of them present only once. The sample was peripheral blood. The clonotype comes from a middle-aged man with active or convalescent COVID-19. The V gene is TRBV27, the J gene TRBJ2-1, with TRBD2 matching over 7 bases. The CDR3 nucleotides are TGTGCCAGCAGCCTAGCGGTCTACAATGAGCAGTTCTTC. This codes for CASSLAVYNEQFF.